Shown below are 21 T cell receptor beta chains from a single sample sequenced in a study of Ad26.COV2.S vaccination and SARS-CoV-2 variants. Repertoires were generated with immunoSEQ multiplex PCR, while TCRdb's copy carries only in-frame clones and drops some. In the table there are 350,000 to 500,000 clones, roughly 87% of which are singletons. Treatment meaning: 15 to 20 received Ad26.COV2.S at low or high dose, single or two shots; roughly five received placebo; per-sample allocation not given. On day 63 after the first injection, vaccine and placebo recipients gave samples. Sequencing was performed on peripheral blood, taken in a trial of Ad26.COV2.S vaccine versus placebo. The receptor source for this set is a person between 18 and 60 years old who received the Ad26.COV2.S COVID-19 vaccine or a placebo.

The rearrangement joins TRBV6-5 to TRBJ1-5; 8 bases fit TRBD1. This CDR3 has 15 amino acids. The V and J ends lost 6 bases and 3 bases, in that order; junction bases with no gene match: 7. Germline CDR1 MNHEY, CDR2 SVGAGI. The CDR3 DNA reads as TGTGCCAGCAGGCTTAGGACAGGGATCAATCAGCCCCAGCATTTT. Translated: CASRLRTGINQPQHF.

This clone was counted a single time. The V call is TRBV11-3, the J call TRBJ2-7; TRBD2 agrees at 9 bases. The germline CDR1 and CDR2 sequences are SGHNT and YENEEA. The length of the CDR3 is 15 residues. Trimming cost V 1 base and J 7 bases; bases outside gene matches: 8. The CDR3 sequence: CASSLGSGSTREQYF. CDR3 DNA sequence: TGTGCCAGCAGCTTAGGTAGCGGGAGTACCCGGGAGCAGTACTTC.

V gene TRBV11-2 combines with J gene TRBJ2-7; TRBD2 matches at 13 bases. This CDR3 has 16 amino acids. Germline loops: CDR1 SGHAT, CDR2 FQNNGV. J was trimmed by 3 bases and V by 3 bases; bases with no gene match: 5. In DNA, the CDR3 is TGTGCCAGCAGCTTTCAACTAGCGGGAGGGGACTACGAGCAGTACTTC. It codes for CASSFQLAGGDYEQYF.

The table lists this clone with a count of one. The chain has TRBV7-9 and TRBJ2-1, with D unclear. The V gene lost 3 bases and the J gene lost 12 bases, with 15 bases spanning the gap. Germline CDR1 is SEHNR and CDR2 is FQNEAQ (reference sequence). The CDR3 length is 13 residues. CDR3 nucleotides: TGTGCCAGCAGCTTGAGTCCTAGTGAAGGGCAGTTCTTC. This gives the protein CASSLSPSEGQFF.

The CDR3 reads CASSFLAGGKEETQYF. CDR3 nucleotides: TGTGCCAGCAGTTTTTTAGCGGGAGGGAAAGAAGAGACCCAGTACTTC. The gene calls are TRBV6-5 and TRBJ2-5; TRBD2 matches at 11 bases. J was trimmed by 3 bases and V by 4 bases; bases with no gene match: 7. The CDR3 totals 16 residues. The V gene's germline CDR1 is MNHEY and CDR2 SVGAGI.

CDR3: CASSWSYEQYF. The CDR3 DNA reads as TGTGCCAGCAGTTGGTCCTACGAGCAGTACTTC. The chain couples TRBV28 to TRBJ2-7, with unresolved D. V shed 4 bases and J shed 1 base, with 2 bases lying between them. Germline CDR1 reads MDHEN; CDR2 reads SYDVKM. The CDR3 loop spans 11 amino acids.

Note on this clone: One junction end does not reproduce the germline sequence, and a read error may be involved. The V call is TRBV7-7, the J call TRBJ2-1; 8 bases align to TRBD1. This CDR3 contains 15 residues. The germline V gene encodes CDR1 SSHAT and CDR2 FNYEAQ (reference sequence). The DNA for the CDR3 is TGTGCTAGCAGCGAGGACAGGGTCCCCTACAATGAGCAGTTCTTC. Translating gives CASSEDRVPYNEQFF. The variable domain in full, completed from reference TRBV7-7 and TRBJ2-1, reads GAGVSQSPRYKVTKRGQDVTLRCDPISSHATLYWYQQALGQGPEFLTYFNYEAQPDKSGLPSDRFSAERPEGSISTLTIQRTEQRDSAMYRCASSEDRVPYNEQFFGPGTRLTVL.

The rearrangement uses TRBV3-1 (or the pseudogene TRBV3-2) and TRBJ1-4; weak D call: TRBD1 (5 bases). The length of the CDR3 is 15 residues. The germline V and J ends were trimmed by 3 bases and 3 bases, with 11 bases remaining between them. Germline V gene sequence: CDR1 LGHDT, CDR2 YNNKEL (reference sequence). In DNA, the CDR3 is TGTGCCAGCAGCCAGGGGGACGGACCTAATGAAAAACTGTTTTTT. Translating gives CASSQGDGPNEKLFF.

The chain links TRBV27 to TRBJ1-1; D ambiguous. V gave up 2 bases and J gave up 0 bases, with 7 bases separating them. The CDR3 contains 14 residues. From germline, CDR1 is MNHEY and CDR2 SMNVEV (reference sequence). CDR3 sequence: CASSLLALNTEAFF. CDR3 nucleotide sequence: TGTGCCAGCAGTTTACTGGCGTTGAACACTGAAGCTTTCTTT.

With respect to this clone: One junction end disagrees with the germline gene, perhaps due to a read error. The CDR3 DNA is TGTGCCAACAGTTACATCTCTGGAAACACCATATATTTT. Residues: CANSYISGNTIYF. The V call is TRBV28, the J call TRBJ1-3; D gene unclear. The CDR3 length is 13 residues. Germline V CDR1 and CDR2: MDHEN, SYDVKM. Combining the CDR3 with reference TRBV28 and TRBJ1-3 gives the whole variable domain DVKVTQSSRYLVKRTGEKVFLECVQDMDHENMFWYRQDPGLGLRLIYFSYDVKMKEKGDIPEGYSVSREKKERFSLILESASTNQTSMYLCANSYISGNTIYFGEGSWLTVV.

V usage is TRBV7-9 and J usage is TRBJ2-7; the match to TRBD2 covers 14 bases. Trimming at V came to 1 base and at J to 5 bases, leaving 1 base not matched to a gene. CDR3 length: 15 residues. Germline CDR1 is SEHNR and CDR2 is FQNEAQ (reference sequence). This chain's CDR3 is CASSLVGLAGDEQYF. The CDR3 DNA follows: TGTGCCAGCAGCTTAGTGGGACTAGCGGGAGACGAGCAGTACTTC.

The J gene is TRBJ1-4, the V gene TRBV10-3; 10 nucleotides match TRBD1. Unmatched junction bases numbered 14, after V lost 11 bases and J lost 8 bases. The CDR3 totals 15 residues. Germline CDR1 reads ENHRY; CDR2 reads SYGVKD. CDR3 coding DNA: TGTGCCTCCTCATGGGGGACAGGGGACGGCGAAAAACTGTTTTTT. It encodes CASSWGTGDGEKLFF.

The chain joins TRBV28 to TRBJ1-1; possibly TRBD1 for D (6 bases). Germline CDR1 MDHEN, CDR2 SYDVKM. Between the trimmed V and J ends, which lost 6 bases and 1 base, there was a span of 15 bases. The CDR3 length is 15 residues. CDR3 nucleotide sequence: TGTGCCAGCAGAAGACAGGCAGGTCCGAACACTGAAGCTTTCTTT. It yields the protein CASRRQAGPNTEAFF.

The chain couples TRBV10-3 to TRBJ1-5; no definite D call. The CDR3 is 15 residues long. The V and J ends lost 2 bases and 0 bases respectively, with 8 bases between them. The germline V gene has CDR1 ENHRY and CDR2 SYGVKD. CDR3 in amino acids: CAISEGRNSNQPQHF. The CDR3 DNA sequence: TGTGCCATCAGTGAGGGTCGAAATAGCAATCAGCCCCAGCATTTT.

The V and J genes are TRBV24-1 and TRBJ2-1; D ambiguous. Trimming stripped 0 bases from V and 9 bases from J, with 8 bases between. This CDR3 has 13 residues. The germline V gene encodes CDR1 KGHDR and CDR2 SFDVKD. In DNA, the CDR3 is TGTGCCACCAGTGATTTGTCGTTCGGTGAGCAGTTCTTC. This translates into CATSDLSFGEQFF.

The CDR3 spells CASSEQQGSGETQYF. In nucleotides, the CDR3 is TGTGCCAGCAGTGAGCAACAGGGGTCGGGAGAGACCCAGTACTTC. This sequence joins TRBV2 and TRBJ2-5; 7 bases fit TRBD1. Germline V lookup: CDR1 SNHLY, CDR2 FYNNEI. This CDR3 region has 15 residues. V shed 3 bases and J 4 bases; nucleotides not matched to a gene: 8.

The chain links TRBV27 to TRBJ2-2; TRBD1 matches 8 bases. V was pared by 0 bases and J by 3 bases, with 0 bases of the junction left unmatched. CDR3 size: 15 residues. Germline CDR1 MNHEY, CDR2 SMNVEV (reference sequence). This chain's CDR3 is CASSLSTGDTGELFF. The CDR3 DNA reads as TGTGCCAGCAGTTTATCGACAGGGGACACCGGGGAGCTGTTTTTT.

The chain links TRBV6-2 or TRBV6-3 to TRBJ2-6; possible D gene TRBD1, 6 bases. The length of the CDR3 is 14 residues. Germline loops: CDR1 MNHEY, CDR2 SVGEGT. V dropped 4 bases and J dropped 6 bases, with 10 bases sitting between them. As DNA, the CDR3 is TGTGCCAGCAGTTCCGGACAGCTGGCCAACGTCCTGACTTTC. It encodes CASSSGQLANVLTF.

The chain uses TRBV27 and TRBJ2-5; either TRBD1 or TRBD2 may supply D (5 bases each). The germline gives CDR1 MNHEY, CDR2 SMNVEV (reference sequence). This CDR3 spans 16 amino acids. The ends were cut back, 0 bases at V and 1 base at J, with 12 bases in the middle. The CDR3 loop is CASSLSGDGLQETQYF. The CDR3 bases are TGTGCCAGCAGTTTATCGGGGGACGGGCTCCAAGAGACCCAGTACTTC.

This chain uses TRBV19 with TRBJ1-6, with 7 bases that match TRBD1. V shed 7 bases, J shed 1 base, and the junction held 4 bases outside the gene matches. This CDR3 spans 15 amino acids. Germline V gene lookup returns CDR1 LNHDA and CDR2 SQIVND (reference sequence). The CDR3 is CASTQGVSYNSPLHF. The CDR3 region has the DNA TGTGCCAGTACCCAGGGGGTATCCTATAATTCACCCCTCCACTTT. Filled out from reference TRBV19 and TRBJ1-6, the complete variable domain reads DGGITQSPKYLFRKEGQNVTLSCEQNLNHDAMYWYRQDPGQGLRLIYYSQIVNDFQKGDIAEGYSVSREKKESFPLTVTSAQKNPTAFYLCASTQGVSYNSPLHFGNGTRLTVT.

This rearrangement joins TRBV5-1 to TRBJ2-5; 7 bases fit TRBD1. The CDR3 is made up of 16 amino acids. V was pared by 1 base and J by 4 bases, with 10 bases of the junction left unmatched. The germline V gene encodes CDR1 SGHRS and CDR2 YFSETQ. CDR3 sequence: CASSLSGQHYSETQYF. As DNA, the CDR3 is TGCGCCAGCAGCTTGTCGGGACAGCACTACTCAGAGACCCAGTACTTC.